What follows describes a single T cell receptor (beta chain). Its antigen is as yet unknown. The data are from a study of cytomegalovirus exposure and HLA in healthy donors. CDR1 SNHLY and CDR2 FYNNEI come from the germline V gene. This CDR3 is 13 amino acids long. The junction had 5 bases not matched to a gene; V was cut back by 6 bases and J by 8 bases. Points from the study as a whole: Later analysis identified a missense DCLRE1C variant that was linked to TCR beta V- and J-gene trimming. HLA-A and HLA-B allele assignments for most subjects were reportedly predicted accurately using TCR beta sequences. TRBV6-2, TRBV6-3 and some other V segments were unresolvable in 87-base-pair reads.

The primer mix had 60 Vbeta and 13 Jbeta primers. TCRdb keeps only in-frame clones here, not all; method: immunoSEQ multiplex PCR. The sample yields 150,000 to 250,000 clones, around three quarters seen once. The TCR originated in a young man in good health and CMV-seronegative. The chain uses TRBV2 and TRBJ2-1, with TRBD1 matching over 9 bases. The sequenced material came from PBMCs. This chain's CDR3 is CASRRTGVDEQFF. The CDR3 coding sequence is TGTGCCAGCAGGCGGACAGGGGTTGATGAGCAGTTCTTC.